The 27 T cell receptor beta chains reported below all come from one sample, sequenced in a study of T cell responses to AZD1222 COVID-19 vaccine (dated by TCRdb to 2020 to 2022). Reading the label with the study, this specimen's time point is: baseline before first vaccination. The method behind the library was the immunoSEQ multiplex PCR assay. TCRdb obtained this table from immuneACCESS and retained in-frame rearrangements with V and J assigned. These tables miss some clones; where compared with another copy, unresolved V genes account for less than half of the shortfall, and the remainder is unexplained. Here the sample has fewer than 200,000 clones; approximately 92% occur a single time. The top ten clonotypes cover over 9.5% of the sample. The source was peripheral blood, collected on day 0 of AZD1222 vaccination. The receptors were sampled from an adult in good health.

This sequence joins TRBV29-1 and TRBJ1-2; D unresolved. Germline CDR1 SQVTM, CDR2 ANQGSEA. This CDR3 spans 13 amino acids. V lost 2 bases, J lost 5 bases, and 12 bases lay in between. DNA of the CDR3: TGCAGCGTTGAATTGGGCAGACTTTATGGCTACACCTTC. Translating gives CSVELGRLYGYTF.

The chain couples TRBV5-1 to TRBJ2-5; 7 bases fit TRBD1. The CDR3 sequence is 14 residues long. Germline assignment: CDR1 SGHRS and CDR2 YFSETQ. With V trimmed by 2 bases and J by 3 bases, 4 bases remained unmatched. The CDR3 nucleotides read TGCGCCAGCAGCTTCTCTGACAGGGAAGAGACCCAGTACTTC. Protein sequence: CASSFSDREETQYF.

The chain is built from TRBV4-1 and TRBJ2-5, with 8 bases matching TRBD2. This CDR3 has 15 amino acids. The germline CDR1 and CDR2 sequences are MGHRA and YSYEKL. The ends lost 0 bases at V and 8 bases at J; junction bases unmatched: 8. The CDR3 DNA sequence: TGCGCCAGCAGCCAAGAATTCCGGACTAGCAGTACCCAGTACTTC. Its translation is CASSQEFRTSSTQYF.

The chain employs TRBV19 and TRBJ1-5, with 7 bases identical to TRBD1. CDR1 and CDR2 from the germline V gene are LNHDA and SQIVND (reference sequence). The ends lost 9 bases at V and 3 bases at J; junction bases unmatched: 5. The CDR3 totals 13 residues. In nucleotides, the CDR3 is TGTGCCAGCAGACAGGGTTTCAATCAGCCCCAGCATTTT. Residues: CASRQGFNQPQHF. Looking up the rest from reference TRBV19 and TRBJ1-5 gives the full variable domain: DGGITQSPKYLFRKEGQNVTLSCEQNLNHDAMYWYRQDPGQGLRLIYYSQIVNDFQKGDIAEGYSVSREKKESFPLTVTSAQKNPTAFYLCASRQGFNQPQHFGDGTRLSIL.

The chain couples TRBV4-1 to TRBJ1-2; weak D call: TRBD1 (5 bases). CDR3 size: 12 residues. The germline V and J ends were trimmed by 4 bases and 5 bases, with 8 bases remaining between them. From germline, CDR1 is MGHRA and CDR2 YSYEKL. For the CDR3, the DNA is TGCGCCAGCAGCCCCCAGGGATATGGCTACACCTTC. As protein: CASSPQGYGYTF.

The chain combines TRBV7-9 with TRBJ1-1; the D gene is possibly TRBD1 (5 bases). V was cut by 0 bases and J by 9 bases, with 17 bases left in between. The CDR3 has 15 amino acids. Per germline, CDR1 SEHNR and CDR2 FQNEAQ (reference sequence). CDR3 nucleotides: TGTGCCAGCAGCTTAGCATGGTATGGGCAGGGAAAAGCTTTCTTT. Protein product: CASSLAWYGQGKAFF.

In this sample, this clone turned up once. This chain links TRBV5-4 with TRBJ1-1; D is undetermined. V lost 0 bases and J 10 bases, leaving 10 bases between the germline ends. The CDR3 length is 12 residues. Looked up from germline, CDR1 is SGHNT and CDR2 is YYREEE (reference sequence). CDR3 sequence reads: CASSLDSYGAFF. The CDR3 DNA sequence: TGTGCCAGCAGCTTGGACAGCTACGGAGCTTTCTTT. The full variable domain, its missing parts supplied by reference TRBV5-4 and TRBJ1-1, is ETGVTQSPTHLIKTRGQQVTLRCSSQSGHNTVSWYQQALGQGPQFIFQYYREEENGRGNFPPRFSGLQFPNYSSELNVNALELDDSALYLCASSLDSYGAFFGQGTRLTVV.

The V call is TRBV29-1, the J call TRBJ1-2; no firm D call. The V end lost 3 bases, the J end lost 3 bases, and 5 bases lay between the germline ends. The CDR3 covers 11 residues. The germline V gene encodes CDR1 SQVTM and CDR2 ANQGSEA. The CDR3 protein is CSVDLDYGYTF. The CDR3 DNA reads as TGCAGCGTTGATCTCGACTATGGCTACACCTTC.

The chain employs TRBV18 and TRBJ2-1, with 9 bases fitting TRBD1. This CDR3 has 17 residues. With V trimmed by 0 bases and J by 5 bases, 8 bases remained unmatched. The germline V gene encodes CDR1 KGHSH and CDR2 LQKENI. CDR3 DNA: TGTGCCAGCTCACCACCTCTCCTCGGGACAGGGAACAATGAGCAGTTCTTC. This translates into CASSPPLLGTGNNEQFF.

The chain combines TRBV7-2 with TRBJ1-5, with a possible D match to TRBD1 (6 bases). CDR3 size: 18 residues. CDR1 is SGHTA, CDR2 FQGNSA, per germline. V lost 5 bases to trimming and J lost 3 bases, with 23 bases between them. The CDR3 bases are TGTGCCAGCAGCAAAGAGGGGTGGGGGCGAGGAGTCAATCAGCCCCAGCATTTT. Translating it yields CASSKEGWGRGVNQPQHF.

V is TRBV5-4 and J is TRBJ2-7; TRBD2 agrees at 9 bases. This CDR3 has 15 residues. V was clipped by 0 bases and J by 3 bases; unmatched bases: 4. CDR1 and CDR2 (germline): SGHNT, YYREEE (reference sequence). The chain's CDR3 is CASSLELAGDYEQYF. The CDR3 region has the DNA TGTGCCAGCAGCTTGGAACTAGCGGGTGACTACGAGCAGTACTTC.

V is TRBV7-2 and J is TRBJ1-2; possibly TRBD1 for D (5 bases). The CDR3 loop spans 15 amino acids. Germline-derived CDR1 and CDR2 are SGHTA and FQGNSA. The ends were cut back, 4 bases at V and 7 bases at J, with 19 bases in the middle. In DNA, the CDR3 is TGTGCCAGCAGCTGGGCCGGGGAAGTGGGGGGTGGCTACACCTTC. Encoded protein: CASSWAGEVGGGYTF.

This chain uses TRBV19 with TRBJ1-2, with 7 bases that match TRBD1. The CDR3 runs 16 residues. Trimming took 4 bases from V and 4 from J; bases not matched to a gene: 12. In germline, CDR1 is LNHDA, CDR2 SQIVND (reference sequence). CDR3 protein: CASSSPLQGTLYGYTF. CDR3 DNA: TGTGCCAGTAGTAGCCCACTACAGGGGACCCTCTATGGCTACACCTTC.

J is TRBJ2-3 and V is TRBV5-1; D is unclear. This CDR3 has 16 residues. The ends were cut back, 0 bases at V and 2 bases at J, with 13 bases in the middle. Germline V gene lookup returns CDR1 SGHRS and CDR2 YFSETQ. The CDR3 sequence is CASSLAELSNTDTQYF. Here the CDR3 DNA reads TGCGCCAGCAGCTTGGCAGAACTCTCCAACACAGATACGCAGTATTTT.

This chain connects TRBV3-1 (or the pseudogene TRBV3-2) to TRBJ1-2, with D possibly TRBD1 on 5 matching bases. The CDR3 totals 16 residues. The germline gives CDR1 LGHDT, CDR2 YNNKEL (reference sequence). V dropped 0 bases and J dropped 0 bases, with 11 bases sitting between them. The CDR3 DNA reads as TGTGCCAGCAGCCAAGAGCTCGGGGCTTCTAACTATGGCTACACCTTC. Translated: CASSQELGASNYGYTF.

The CDR3 loop reads CASNRQTSSTDTQYF. CDR3 nucleotide sequence: TGTGCCAGCAACCGGCAAACCTCTAGCACAGATACGCAGTATTTT. The rearrangement links TRBV6-5 to TRBJ2-3; D uncertain. Germline assignment: CDR1 MNHEY and CDR2 SVGAGI. Trimming took off 7 bases at V and 0 bases at J, with 14 bases between the two ends. This CDR3 is built from 15 residues.

This clone came up once. The genes are TRBV5-1 and TRBJ2-5; D is tentatively TRBD1 or TRBD2 (5 bases each). CDR1 is SGHRS and CDR2 is YFSETQ in the germline V gene. V shed 0 bases and J shed 5 bases, with 11 bases lying between them. The CDR3 is made up of 14 amino acids. CDR3 protein: CASSLAGSVETQYF. For the CDR3, the DNA is TGCGCCAGCAGCTTGGCAGGGAGTGTGGAGACCCAGTACTTC.

The rearrangement joins TRBV9 to TRBJ1-2; D perhaps matches TRBD1 (5 bases). V lost 3 bases and J 6 bases, leaving 27 bases between the germline ends. The CDR3 is 18 amino acids. Germline-derived CDR1 and CDR2 are SGDLS and YYNGEE. The CDR3 sequence is CASSGRQGREIVKDGYTF. CDR3 in DNA: TGTGCCAGCAGCGGACGGCAGGGCAGGGAAATAGTAAAGGATGGCTACACCTTC. The complete variable domain, with remaining parts taken from reference TRBV9 and TRBJ1-2, reads DSGVTQTPKHLITATGQRVTLRCSPRSGDLSVYWYQQSLDQGLQFLIQYYNGEERAKGNILERFSAQQFPDLHSELNLSSLELGDSALYFCASSGRQGREIVKDGYTFGSGTRLTVV.

The genes are TRBV14 and TRBJ2-2; tentatively, D is TRBD1 (6 bases). The CDR3 runs to 15 residues. Per germline, CDR1 SGHDN and CDR2 FVKESK. The V end lost 4 bases, the J end lost 4 bases, and 13 bases lay between the germline ends. The CDR3 nucleotides read TGTGCCAGCAGCCCCTTCACAGGGCCCACCGGGGAGCTGTTTTTT. Encoded protein: CASSPFTGPTGELFF.

In regard to this clone: Other DNA variants within this sample encode the same CDR3. The chain joins TRBV11-2 to TRBJ2-7, with TRBD2 as a possible D gene (5 bases). Germline V gene sequence: CDR1 SGHAT, CDR2 FQNNGV. The ends were cut back, 1 base at V and 1 base at J, with 8 bases in the middle. The CDR3 is 14 residues long. The CDR3 DNA reads TGTGCCAGCAGCTTAGGAGGGAGTTCCTACGAGCAGTACTTC. Its protein product is CASSLGGSSYEQYF. The full variable domain, completed using reference TRBV11-2 and TRBJ2-7, is EAGVAQSPRYKIIEKRQSVAFWCNPISGHATLYWYQQILGQGPKLLIQFQNNGVVDDSQLPKDRFSAERLKGVDSTLKIQPAKLEDSAVYLCASSLGGSSYEQYFGPGTRLTVT.

The chain's CDR3 is CASSLWARLNSPLHF. In DNA form, the CDR3 reads TGTGCCAGCAGTTTATGGGCCAGACTTAATTCACCCCTCCACTTT. The chain joins TRBV27 to TRBJ1-6; D is ambiguous. The length of the CDR3 is 15 residues. Germline V gene lookup returns CDR1 MNHEY and CDR2 SMNVEV (reference sequence). The V gene lost 1 base and the J gene lost 6 bases, with 10 bases spanning the gap.

The chain uses TRBV14 and TRBJ1-6, with D tentatively TRBD1 (5 bases). Germline-derived CDR1 and CDR2 are SGHDN and FVKESK. The CDR3 contains 14 residues. Between the trimmed V and J ends, which lost 0 bases and 7 bases, there was a span of 7 bases. The CDR3 reads CASSQETANSPLHF. CDR3 sequence (DNA): TGTGCCAGCAGCCAAGAGACAGCGAATTCACCCCTCCACTTT.

The V call is TRBV12-3 or TRBV12-4, the J call TRBJ1-4; unclear D gene. The CDR3 has 12 residues. With 6 bases removed from V and 8 bases from J, the gap between germline ends came to 10 bases. The CDR3 DNA is TGTGCCAGCAGCCTAACAAGGGAAAAACTGTTTTTT. It yields the protein CASSLTREKLFF.

CDR3: CASSPWTENTGELFF. DNA of the CDR3: TGTGCCAGTAGTCCGTGGACGGAGAACACCGGGGAGCTGTTTTTT. The V call is TRBV19, the J call TRBJ2-2; D is unclear. V dropped 5 bases and J dropped 1 base, with 11 bases sitting between them. The CDR3 has 15 residues. From germline, CDR1 is LNHDA and CDR2 SQIVND (reference sequence). The full variable domain, completed using reference TRBV19 and TRBJ2-2, is DGGITQSPKYLFRKEGQNVTLSCEQNLNHDAMYWYRQDPGQGLRLIYYSQIVNDFQKGDIAEGYSVSREKKESFPLTVTSAQKNPTAFYLCASSPWTENTGELFFGEGSRLTVL.

This chain links TRBV29-1 with TRBJ1-2; D not certain. Germline loops: CDR1 SQVTM, CDR2 ANQGSEA. Trimming stripped 4 bases from V and 2 bases from J, with 11 bases between. This CDR3 is built from 13 residues. CDR3 sequence reads: CSVGRLLNYGYTF. The CDR3 nucleotides read TGCAGCGTTGGGCGGCTGCTGAACTATGGCTACACCTTC.

This clone appeared a single time. The chain has TRBV12-3 or TRBV12-4 and TRBJ1-3; D gene unclear. V lost 7 bases and J 0 bases, leaving 7 bases between the germline ends. This CDR3 region has 13 residues. The CDR3 coding sequence is TGTGCCAGCATTCAGCTCTCTGGAAACACCATATATTTT. Amino acid sequence: CASIQLSGNTIYF.

The chain has TRBV7-9 and TRBJ1-1; D unresolved. Per the germline V gene, CDR1 is SEHNR and CDR2 is FQNEAQ (reference sequence). Trimming took off 5 bases at V and 6 bases at J, with 7 bases between the two ends. The length of the CDR3 is 11 residues. The CDR3 here is CASSPNPEAFF. CDR3 DNA: TGTGCCAGCAGCCCAAATCCTGAAGCTTTCTTT.